This T cell receptor beta chain was observed in a study of response to subunit inactivated influenza vaccine. TCRdb re-called the RT-PCR reads with MiXCR, one entry per CDR3 protein. The sample contains about 570,000 distinct CDR3 sequences, about 10% of which appear only once. This clonotype appeared a few times. Trimming removed 4 bases at V and 4 bases at J, with 11 bases between. The CDR3 consists of 14 residues. CDR1 and CDR2 from the germline V gene are SGHRS and YFSETQ. The data were also submitted as part of a second study, on T cells expressing NK-cell markers. Turning to that study: UMI-tagged 5'RACE template switching yielded the TCR beta cDNA. CD8+ T cells in over 5 donors included dominant NKG2C+ clonotypes at roughly 1.0-7.0%. The study left the HCMV specificity of expanded NKG2C+ T cell clones unresolved.

The V call is TRBV5-1, the J call TRBJ2-2; no reliable D call. Material: PBMCs from blood, obtained on the day of vaccination. This receptor was obtained from a man aged 45-65 years who received an inactivated influenza vaccine. The CDR3 nucleotides read TGCGCCAGCAGCCCACCGTGGTCCACCGGGGAGCTGTTTTTT. It encodes CASSPPWSTGELFF.